This TCR beta chain was documented in a study of early T cells in non-severe SARS-CoV-2 infection. Study-wide context: The sequenced material was bulk RNA from unsorted whole blood, and its chains were unpaired.

The protocol attached unique molecular identifiers to individual cDNA molecules. TCRdb re-derived calls from the 5' RACE reads in MiXCR, one entry per CDR3 protein. The repertoire has about 52,000 distinct CDR3 sequences, approximately 11% of them found once; the top ten carry 13%. The germline V gene has CDR1 MNHEY and CDR2 SVGEGT. The CDR3 has 12 amino acids. The germline V and J ends were trimmed by 0 bases and 9 bases, with 6 bases remaining between them. Study outcomes and limitations: CD4 and private specificities were missed by VDJdb matching, which favored anti-spike CD8 responses.

This clonotype was counted at least ten times. Its matching antigen is unknown. The TCR sequence derives from an adult who was a healthcare worker with PCR-confirmed SARS-CoV-2 infection or an uninfected control (not recorded which). Sequencing input: whole blood. J is TRBJ2-1 and V is TRBV6-2 or TRBV6-3; D is unclear. CDR3 DNA: TGTGCCAGCAGTTACTCGGTCAGTGAGCAGTTCTTC. It is translated as CASSYSVSEQFF.